This T cell receptor beta chain appears in the sequencing data of a study of shared clonotypes between healthy human individuals. Study findings and constraints: Sorted-subset samples were not fully sequenced, rarefaction indicated.

Sorted-subset replicate PCR reactions contained roughly 200 ng DNA, corresponding to 29,000 or so T cell genomes. Clones were read by immunoSEQ multiplex PCR, and TCRdb kept only the in-frame ones, dropping some. The sample holds roughly 2,300,000 clones, under 95% seen once. Germline CDR1 SGHDN, CDR2 FVKESK. This CDR3 is built from 16 residues. Trimming removed 4 bases at V and 1 base at J, with 15 bases between. Worth noting for this clone: What it recognizes is unknown.

This receptor was taken from a young man in good health. Some clones in this sample may be carry-over from other donors' samples. The chain has TRBV14 and TRBJ2-3; D is unresolved. Sequences were obtained from naive CD4+ T cells from PBMCs. Indicated subset: CD45RA+ positively selected. The CDR3 reads CASSLVRPIGTDTQYF. The CDR3 nucleotides are TGTGCCAGCAGCCTCGTAAGGCCCATAGGCACAGATACGCAGTATTTT.